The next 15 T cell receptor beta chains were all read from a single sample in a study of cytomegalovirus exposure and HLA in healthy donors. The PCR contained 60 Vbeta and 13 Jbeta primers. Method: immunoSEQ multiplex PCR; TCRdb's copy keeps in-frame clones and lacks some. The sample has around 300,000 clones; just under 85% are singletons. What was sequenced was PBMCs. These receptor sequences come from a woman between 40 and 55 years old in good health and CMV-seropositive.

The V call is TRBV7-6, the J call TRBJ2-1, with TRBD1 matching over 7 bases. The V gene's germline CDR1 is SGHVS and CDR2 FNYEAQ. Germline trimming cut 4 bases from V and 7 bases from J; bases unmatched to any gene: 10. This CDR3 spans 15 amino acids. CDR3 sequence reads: CASSSQVTGWNEQFF. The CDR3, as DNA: TGTGCCAGCAGCTCCCAGGTGACAGGGTGGAATGAGCAGTTCTTC.

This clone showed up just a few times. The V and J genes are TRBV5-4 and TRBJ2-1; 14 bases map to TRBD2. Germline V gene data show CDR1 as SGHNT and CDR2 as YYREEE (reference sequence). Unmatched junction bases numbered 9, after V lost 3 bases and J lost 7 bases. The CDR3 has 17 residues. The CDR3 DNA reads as TGTGCCAGCAGCTCCCAGACTAGCGGGAGGGCCGGTAATGAGCAGTTCTTC. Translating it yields CASSSQTSGRAGNEQFF.

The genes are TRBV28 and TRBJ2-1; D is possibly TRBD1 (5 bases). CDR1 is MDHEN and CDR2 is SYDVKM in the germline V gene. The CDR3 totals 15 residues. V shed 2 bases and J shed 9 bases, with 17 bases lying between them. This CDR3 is CASSLQTVGDGEQFF. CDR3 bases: TGTGCCAGCAGTTTACAGACAGTGGGTGATGGTGAGCAGTTCTTC.

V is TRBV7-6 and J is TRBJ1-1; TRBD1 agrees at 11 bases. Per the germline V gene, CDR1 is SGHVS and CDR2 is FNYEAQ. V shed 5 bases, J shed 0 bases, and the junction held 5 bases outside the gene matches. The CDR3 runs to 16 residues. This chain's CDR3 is CASSPGTGGMNTEAFF. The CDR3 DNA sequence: TGTGCCAGCAGCCCTGGGACAGGGGGGATGAACACTGAAGCTTTCTTT.

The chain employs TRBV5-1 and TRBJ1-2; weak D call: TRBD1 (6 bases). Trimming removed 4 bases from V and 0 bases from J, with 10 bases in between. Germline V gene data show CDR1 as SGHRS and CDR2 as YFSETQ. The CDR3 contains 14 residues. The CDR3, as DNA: TGCGCCAGCAGCCCGGACAGCTCTAACTATGGCTACACCTTC. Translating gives CASSPDSSNYGYTF.

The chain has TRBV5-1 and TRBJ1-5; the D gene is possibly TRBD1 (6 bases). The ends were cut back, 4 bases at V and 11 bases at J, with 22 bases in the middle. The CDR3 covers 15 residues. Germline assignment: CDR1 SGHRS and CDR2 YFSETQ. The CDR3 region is CASSSNPDSNEAQHF. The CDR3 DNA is TGCGCCAGCAGCAGCAACCCGGACAGTAACGAGGCCCAGCATTTT.

CDR3 sequence reads: CASRVSTVSPLHF. CDR3 DNA sequence: TGTGCCAGCAGAGTGTCGACAGTCTCACCCCTCCACTTT. The V call is TRBV2, the J call TRBJ1-6; weak D call: TRBD1 (5 bases). V lost 6 bases and J lost 10, with 13 bases in between. Germline assignment: CDR1 SNHLY and CDR2 FYNNEI. This CDR3 has 13 residues.

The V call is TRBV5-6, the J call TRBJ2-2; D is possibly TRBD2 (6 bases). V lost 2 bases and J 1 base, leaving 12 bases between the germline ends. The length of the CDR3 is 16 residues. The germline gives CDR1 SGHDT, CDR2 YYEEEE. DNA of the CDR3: TGTGCCAGCAGCTTCTCGGCTAGCGTGAACACCGGGGAGCTGTTTTTT. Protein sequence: CASSFSASVNTGELFF. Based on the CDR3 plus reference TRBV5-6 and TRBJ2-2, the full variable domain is DAGVTQSPTHLIKTRGQQVTLRCSPKSGHDTVSWYQQALGQGPQFIFQYYEEEERQRGNFPDRFSGHQFPNYSSELNVNALLLGDSALYLCASSFSASVNTGELFFGEGSRLTVL.

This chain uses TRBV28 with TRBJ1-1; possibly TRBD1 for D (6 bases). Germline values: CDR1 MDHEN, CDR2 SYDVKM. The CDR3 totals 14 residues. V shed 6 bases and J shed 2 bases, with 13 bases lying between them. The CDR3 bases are TGTGCCAGCAGCACACCAGGGGTAAACACTGAAGCTTTCTTT. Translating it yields CASSTPGVNTEAFF. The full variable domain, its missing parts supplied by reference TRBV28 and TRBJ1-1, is DVKVTQSSRYLVKRTGEKVFLECVQDMDHENMFWYRQDPGLGLRLIYFSYDVKMKEKGDIPEGYSVSREKKERFSLILESASTNQTSMYLCASSTPGVNTEAFFGQGTRLTVV.

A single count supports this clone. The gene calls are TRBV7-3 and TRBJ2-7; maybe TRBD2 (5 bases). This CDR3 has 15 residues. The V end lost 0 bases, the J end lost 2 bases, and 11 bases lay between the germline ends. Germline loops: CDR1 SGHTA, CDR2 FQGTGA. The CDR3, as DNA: TGTGCCAGCAGCTTAACAAGCGGAGTCCCCTACGAGCAGTACTTC. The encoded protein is CASSLTSGVPYEQYF.

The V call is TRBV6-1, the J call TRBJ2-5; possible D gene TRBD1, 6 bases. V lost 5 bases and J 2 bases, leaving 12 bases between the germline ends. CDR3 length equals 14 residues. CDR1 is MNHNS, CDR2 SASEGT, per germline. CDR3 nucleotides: TGTGCCAGCAGTTCAGGACAGTCTCAAGAGACCCAGTACTTC. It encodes CASSSGQSQETQYF.

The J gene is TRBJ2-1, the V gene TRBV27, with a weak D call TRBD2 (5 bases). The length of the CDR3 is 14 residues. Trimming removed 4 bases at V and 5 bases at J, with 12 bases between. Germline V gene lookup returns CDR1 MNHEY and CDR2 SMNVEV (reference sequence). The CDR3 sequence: CASSSRRDNNEQFF. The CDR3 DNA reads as TGTGCCAGCAGTTCCCGTCGGGATAACAATGAGCAGTTCTTC.

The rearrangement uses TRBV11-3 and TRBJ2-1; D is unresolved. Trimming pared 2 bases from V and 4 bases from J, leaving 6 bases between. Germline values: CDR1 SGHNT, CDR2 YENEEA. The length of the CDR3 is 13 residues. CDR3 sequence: CASSLQIYNEQFF. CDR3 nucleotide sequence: TGTGCCAGCAGCTTACAGATATACAATGAGCAGTTCTTC.

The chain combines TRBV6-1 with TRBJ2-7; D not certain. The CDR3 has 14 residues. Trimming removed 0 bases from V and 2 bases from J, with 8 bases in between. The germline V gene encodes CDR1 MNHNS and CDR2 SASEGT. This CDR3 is CASSEAQATYEQYF. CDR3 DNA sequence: TGTGCCAGCAGTGAAGCGCAGGCAACCTACGAGCAGTACTTC.

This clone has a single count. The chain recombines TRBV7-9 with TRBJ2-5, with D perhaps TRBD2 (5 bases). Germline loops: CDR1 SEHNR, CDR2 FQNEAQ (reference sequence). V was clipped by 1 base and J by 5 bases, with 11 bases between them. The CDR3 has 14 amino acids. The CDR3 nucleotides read TGTGCCAGCAGCTTAGACCTAACGGGGGAGACCCAGTACTTC. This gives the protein CASSLDLTGETQYF.